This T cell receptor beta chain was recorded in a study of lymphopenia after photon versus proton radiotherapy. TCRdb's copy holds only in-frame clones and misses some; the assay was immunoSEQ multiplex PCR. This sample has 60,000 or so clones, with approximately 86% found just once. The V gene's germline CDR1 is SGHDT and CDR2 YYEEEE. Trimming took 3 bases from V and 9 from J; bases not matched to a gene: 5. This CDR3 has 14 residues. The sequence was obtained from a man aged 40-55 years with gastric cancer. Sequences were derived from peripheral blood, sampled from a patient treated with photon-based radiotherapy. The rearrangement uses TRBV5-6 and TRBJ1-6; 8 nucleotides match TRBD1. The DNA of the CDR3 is TGTGCCAGCAGCTCCACAGGGGGAGCTTCACCCCTCCACTTT. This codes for CASSSTGGASPLHF.